Listed below are T cell receptor beta chains from one sample, sequenced in a study of blood T cell repertoires in COVID-19. Sequenced by immunoSEQ multiplex PCR; TCRdb stores in-frame clones only, minus some. The data hold approximately 260,000 clones, with 82% observed a single time. The sequenced sample consisted of peripheral blood. The receptors come from a woman aged 60-70 years with active or convalescent COVID-19. Each CDR3 is given with its conserved first and last residue. D genes are given only for firm matches. Size is omitted from some rows. Given values are once, few, many or a class for expanded clones.

clone_size: NA; v_call: TRBV7-9; d_call: NA; j_call: TRBJ1-6; cdr3_aa: CASSGHQAGRGNSPLHF; cdr3_nt: TGTGCCAGCAGCGGACATCAAGCGGGACGGGGGAATTCACCCCTCCACTTT
clone_size: NA; v_call: TRBV3-1/TRBV3-2; d_call: TRBD2; j_call: TRBJ2-7; cdr3_aa: CASSPRGEVYEQYF; cdr3_nt: TGTGCCAGCAGCCCCCGGGGGGAAGTATACGAGCAGTACTTC
clone_size: NA; v_call: TRBV2; d_call: NA; j_call: TRBJ1-3; cdr3_aa: CASRYQGSSNTIYF; cdr3_nt: TGTGCCAGCAGATACCAGGGCTCCTCAAACACCATATATTTT
clone_size: NA; v_call: TRBV19; d_call: TRBD1; j_call: TRBJ1-3; cdr3_aa: CASSIGQGRTGNTIYF; cdr3_nt: TGTGCCAGTAGTATAGGACAGGGGAGGACTGGAAACACCATATATTTT
clone_size: NA; v_call: TRBV4-1; d_call: NA; j_call: TRBJ2-1; cdr3_aa: CASSQGQGRDYNEQFF; cdr3_nt: TGCGCCAGCAGCCAAGGGCAAGGGCGGGATTACAATGAGCAGTTCTTC
clone_size: few; v_call: TRBV11-3; d_call: TRBD1; j_call: TRBJ1-6; cdr3_aa: CASSPDRARNSPLHF; cdr3_nt: TGTGCCAGCAGCCCCGACAGGGCCAGGAATTCACCCCTCCACTTT
clone_size: NA; v_call: TRBV11-2; d_call: TRBD1; j_call: TRBJ1-3; cdr3_aa: CASSYKGAGGNTIYF; cdr3_nt: TGTGCCAGCAGCTACAAGGGGGCTGGGGGAAACACCATATATTTT
clone_size: NA; v_call: TRBV5-1; d_call: TRBD1; j_call: TRBJ1-3; cdr3_aa: CASSPGTVSGNTIYF; cdr3_nt: TGCGCCAGCAGCCCGGGGACAGTTTCTGGAAACACCATATATTTT
clone_size: NA; v_call: TRBV6-5; d_call: NA; j_call: TRBJ1-5; cdr3_aa: CATKDSQGSRQPQHF; cdr3_nt: TGTGCCACCAAGGACAGTCAGGGGTCGAGGCAGCCCCAGCATTTT
clone_size: NA; v_call: TRBV19; d_call: TRBD1; j_call: TRBJ2-7; cdr3_aa: CASSSQGAYEQYF; cdr3_nt: TGTGCCAGTAGTTCCCAGGGGGCCTACGAGCAGTACTTC
clone_size: NA; v_call: TRBV29-1; d_call: TRBD1; j_call: TRBJ1-2; cdr3_aa: CSVAQGAEYGYTF; cdr3_nt: TGCAGCGTTGCGCAGGGGGCTGAGTATGGCTACACCTTC
clone_size: NA; v_call: TRBV3-1/TRBV3-2; d_call: TRBD2; j_call: TRBJ2-5; cdr3_aa: CASRGLAAKKAQYF; cdr3_nt: TGTGCCAGCAGGGGACTAGCGGCCAAGAAGGCCCAGTACTTC
clone_size: NA; v_call: TRBV10-3; d_call: TRBD1; j_call: TRBJ2-1; cdr3_aa: CAISELGQGANEQFF; cdr3_nt: TGTGCCATCAGTGAGCTGGGACAGGGAGCTAATGAGCAGTTCTTC
clone_size: NA; v_call: TRBV19; d_call: TRBD1; j_call: TRBJ1-5; cdr3_aa: CASSGAGTGMGQPQHF; cdr3_nt: TGTGCCAGTAGCGGGGCCGGGACAGGGATGGGTCAGCCCCAGCATTTT
clone_size: NA; v_call: TRBV10-3; d_call: NA; j_call: TRBJ1-5; cdr3_aa: CAISELGANQPQHF; cdr3_nt: TGTGCCATCAGTGAGTTGGGGGCCAATCAGCCCCAGCATTTT
clone_size: NA; v_call: TRBV7-2; d_call: TRBD1; j_call: TRBJ2-7; cdr3_aa: CASSLDGTGGREQYF; cdr3_nt: TGTGCCAGCAGCTTAGACGGTACAGGGGGACGCGAGCAGTACTTC
clone_size: NA; v_call: TRBV18; d_call: TRBD1; j_call: TRBJ2-7; cdr3_aa: CASSPGTGAYEQYF; cdr3_nt: TGTGCCAGCTCACCCGGGACAGGGGCATACGAGCAGTACTTC
clone_size: NA; v_call: TRBV11-2; d_call: NA; j_call: TRBJ1-1; cdr3_aa: CASSPNPLNTEAFF; cdr3_nt: TGTGCCAGCAGCCCTAACCCGCTGAACACTGAAGCTTTCTTT
clone_size: NA; v_call: TRBV18; d_call: NA; j_call: TRBJ2-2; cdr3_aa: CASSPFSGSSNTGELFF; cdr3_nt: TGTGCCAGCTCACCCTTCTCCGGGTCGTCGAACACCGGGGAGCTGTTTTTT
clone_size: NA; v_call: TRBV3-1/TRBV3-2; d_call: TRBD1; j_call: TRBJ1-3; cdr3_aa: CASSQGDRWPSGNTIYF; cdr3_nt: TGTGCCAGCAGCCAAGGGGACAGGTGGCCCTCTGGAAACACCATATATTTT
clone_size: NA; v_call: TRBV5-1; d_call: TRBD2; j_call: TRBJ2-5; cdr3_aa: CASSPSSSGGGETQYF; cdr3_nt: TGCGCCAGCAGCCCAAGTTCTAGCGGCGGGGGAGAGACCCAGTACTTC
clone_size: NA; v_call: TRBV3-1/TRBV3-2; d_call: NA; j_call: TRBJ2-3; cdr3_aa: CASSSILAVQTDTQYF; cdr3_nt: TGTGCCAGCAGTTCGATCTTGGCGGTGCAGACAGATACGCAGTATTTT
clone_size: NA; v_call: TRBV11-2; d_call: TRBD2; j_call: TRBJ2-7; cdr3_aa: CASSLMASGTYEQYF; cdr3_nt: TGTGCCAGCAGCCTCATGGCTAGCGGAACCTACGAGCAGTACTTC
clone_size: NA; v_call: TRBV7-9; d_call: NA; j_call: TRBJ1-2; cdr3_aa: CASSPGSSYGYTF; cdr3_nt: TGTGCCAGCAGCCCCGGGTCTAGCTATGGCTACACCTTC
clone_size: NA; v_call: TRBV4-1; d_call: NA; j_call: TRBJ1-2; cdr3_aa: CASSHTGGKNYGYTF; cdr3_nt: TGCGCCAGCAGCCATACGGGGGGGAAGAACTATGGCTACACCTTC
clone_size: NA; v_call: TRBV7-9; d_call: TRBD1; j_call: TRBJ1-2; cdr3_aa: CASSPGQGLYGYTF; cdr3_nt: TGTGCCAGCAGCCCAGGACAGGGGCTCTATGGCTACACCTTC
clone_size: NA; v_call: TRBV7-9; d_call: NA; j_call: TRBJ1-2; cdr3_aa: CASSLRENYGYTF; cdr3_nt: TGTGCCAGCAGCTTAAGGGAGAACTATGGCTACACCTTC
clone_size: few; v_call: TRBV6-5; d_call: NA; j_call: TRBJ2-7; cdr3_aa: CASSPRGGGPYEQYF; cdr3_nt: TGTGCCAGCAGTCCCCGGGGTGGGGGCCCCTACGAGCAGTACTTC
clone_size: once; v_call: TRBV4-1; d_call: TRBD2; j_call: TRBJ2-1; cdr3_aa: CASSQGLAGGLNEQFF; cdr3_nt: TGCGCCAGCAGCCAGGGACTAGCGGGGGGACTCAATGAGCAGTTCTTC
clone_size: NA; v_call: TRBV6-2/TRBV6-3; d_call: NA; j_call: TRBJ1-5; cdr3_aa: CASSSRRGSNQPQHF; cdr3_nt: TGTGCCAGCAGTTCTCGCAGGGGTAGCAATCAGCCCCAGCATTTT
clone_size: NA; v_call: TRBV3-1/TRBV3-2; d_call: TRBD1; j_call: TRBJ1-1; cdr3_aa: CASSPDRDRAFF; cdr3_nt: TGTGCCAGCAGCCCTGACAGGGATAGGGCTTTCTTT
clone_size: once; v_call: TRBV5-1; d_call: NA; j_call: TRBJ1-4; cdr3_aa: CASSSGRVTSNEKLFF; cdr3_nt: TGCGCCAGCAGCTCAGGCAGGGTAACGTCTAATGAAAAACTGTTTTTT
clone_size: NA; v_call: TRBV29-1; d_call: NA; j_call: TRBJ2-7; cdr3_aa: CSVVAGGSAYEQYF; cdr3_nt: TGCAGCGTTGTGGCTGGCGGATCCGCCTACGAGCAGTACTTC
clone_size: NA; v_call: TRBV6-6; d_call: NA; j_call: TRBJ1-1; cdr3_aa: CASSHPGGEGTEAFF; cdr3_nt: TGTGCCAGCAGCCACCCGGGAGGGGAAGGCACTGAAGCTTTCTTT
clone_size: NA; v_call: TRBV6-2/TRBV6-3; d_call: TRBD2; j_call: TRBJ2-1; cdr3_aa: CASSPWTSGDYNEQFF; cdr3_nt: TGTGCCAGCAGTCCCTGGACTAGCGGGGATTACAATGAGCAGTTCTTC
clone_size: NA; v_call: TRBV25-1; d_call: TRBD1; j_call: TRBJ1-2; cdr3_aa: CASSADRGNYGYTF; cdr3_nt: TGTGCCAGCAGTGCAGACAGGGGTAACTATGGCTACACCTTC
clone_size: NA; v_call: TRBV15; d_call: TRBD1; j_call: TRBJ1-2; cdr3_aa: CATSRDLGTGGKDGYTF; cdr3_nt: TGTGCCACCAGCAGAGATCTGGGAACAGGGGGCAAGGATGGCTACACCTTC